What follows describes a single TCR beta chain. The data were taken from a study of blood T cell repertoires in COVID-19. Donors were grouped by their self-reported clinical history. A case of COVID-19 had been met by exposed participants within 2 weeks before study entry. Original data processing: Cell counts per sample came from amplifying reference gene primers. The table came from immunoSEQ multiplex PCR; TCRdb's copy has only in-frame clones and leaves some out. V and J calls and clone size are given by that table; D and trimming were obtained from the DNA. The sample carries some 340,000 clones, 85% to 95% recorded once. This CDR3 is 17 amino acids long. The germline gives CDR1 SEHNR, CDR2 FQNEAQ (reference sequence). V was clipped by 4 bases and J by 0 bases, with 13 bases between them.

Sequenced sample: PBMCs or T cells enriched from blood (not recorded which). The clonotype was recovered from a woman aged 25-40 years who had been exposed to COVID-19. The chain combines TRBV7-9 with TRBJ2-6; tentative D call: TRBD1 (5 bases). The CDR3 coding sequence is TGTGCCAGCAGCTCACTCAAGGGGCGCTCTGGGGCCAACGTCCTGACTTTC. It specifies CASSSLKGRSGANVLTF.